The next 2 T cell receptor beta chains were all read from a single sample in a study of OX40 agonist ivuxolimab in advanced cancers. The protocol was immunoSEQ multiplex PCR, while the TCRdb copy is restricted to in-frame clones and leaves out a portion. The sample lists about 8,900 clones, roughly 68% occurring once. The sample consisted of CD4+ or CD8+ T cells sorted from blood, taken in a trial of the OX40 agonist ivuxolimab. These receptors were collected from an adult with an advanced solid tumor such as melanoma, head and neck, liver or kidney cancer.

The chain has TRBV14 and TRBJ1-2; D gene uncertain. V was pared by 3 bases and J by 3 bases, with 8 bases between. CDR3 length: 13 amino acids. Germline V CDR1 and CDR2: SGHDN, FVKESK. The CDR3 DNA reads TGTGCCAGCAGCCAGTGGACGGACTATGGCTACACCTTC. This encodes CASSQWTDYGYTF.

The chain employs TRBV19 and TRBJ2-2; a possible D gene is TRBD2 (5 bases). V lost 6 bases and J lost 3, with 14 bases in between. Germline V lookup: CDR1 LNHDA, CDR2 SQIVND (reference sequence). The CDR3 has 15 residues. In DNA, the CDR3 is TGTGCCAGTAGCTCCGGACTCTACCACACCGGGGAGCTGTTTTTT. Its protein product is CASSSGLYHTGELFF.